The sequence of this T cell receptor beta chain was determined in a study of Ad26.COV2.S vaccination and SARS-CoV-2 variants (dated by TCRdb to the early 2020s). For the wider study: Vaccine-arm donors came from COV1001, a multicentre, randomized, double-blind, placebo-controlled phase I-IIa trial of Ad26.COV2.S in healthy adults. Investigators did not know the trial group allocation while performing experiments and assessing outcomes. The TCR-sequenced set comprised approximately 32 samples: 19 Ad26.COV2.S vaccine recipients, 5 placebo recipients and 8 SARS-CoV-2 convalescent individuals. Participants in the trial were split at random into five groups of five each, receiving low-dose or high-dose Ad26.COV2.S once or twice, or else placebo on both occasions. TCRbeta repertoire sequencing was used to assess the specificity and breadth of SARS-CoV-2-reactive T cell receptors after Ad26.COV2.S vaccination. Dosing of Ad26.COV2.S was intramuscular, at either 5x10^10 or 1x10^11 viral particles, delivered as one shot or as two shots spaced 56 days apart.

According to the study, the label for this sample's treatment or condition signals: roughly 20 received Ad26.COV2.S at low or high dose, single or two shots; about 5 received placebo; per-sample allocation not given. For vaccine and placebo recipients, repertoires were sequenced using samples collected on day 63 after the first injection. Between 29 July and 7 August 2020, Cohort 1b enrolled 20 to 30 adults aged 18-55 years at one site in Boston, USA. Ad26.COV2.S was a replication-incompetent adenovirus type 26 vector expressing a prefusion-stabilized SARS-CoV-2 spike protein from the original Wuhan strain. The immunoSEQ Assay was the method used to sequence TCRbeta CDR3 regions. After extraction, genomic DNA underwent amplification by bias-controlled multiplex PCR, followed by high-throughput sequencing. In the paper's pipeline: To quantify the absolute abundance of every unique TCRbeta CDR3 region, sequences were collapsed and filtered. T cell fraction was estimated by normalizing TCRbeta template counts to usable DNA, which was measured by amplifying reference genes present in all nucleated cells. Repertoire TCRs were annotated as SARS-CoV-2-specific when V gene, CDR3 amino acid sequence and J gene were exactly matched to a known reactive TCR set. The reference SARS-CoV-2 TCR set came from MIRA and was filtered for enrichment in COVID-19-positive ImmuneCODE repertoires, removing public or cross-reactive TCRs. Using the MIRA antigens, annotated TCRs were further analysed by specific ORF or by position within an ORF. Breadth was defined as annotated unique rearrangements over total unique productive rearrangements; depth was the summed frequency of those rearrangements. Two-sided Wilcoxon rank-sum tests were used to compare TCR breadth between groups. TCRdb obtained this table from immuneACCESS and retained in-frame rearrangements with V and J assigned. These tables miss some clones; where compared with another copy, unresolved V genes account for less than half of the shortfall, and the remainder is unexplained. For V, J and clone size, that table is used; D and trimming come from the DNA. The sample table shows over 400,000 clones, and 75% to 90% are seen once. The ten largest make up 2.5% of the sample.

General study outcomes and caveats: Substantial breadth of spike-specific CD8+ and CD4+ T cell responses was reported after vaccination. Vaccine and placebo recipients had similar non-spike TCR breadth, a finding consistent with the vaccine containing only spike. The study lacked the statistical power to compare responses across vaccine doses or regimens. Compared with placebo recipients, Ad26.COV2.S recipients showed higher spike-specific TCR breadth (P = 0.0014). According to the authors, total T cell responses may have been underestimated by the TCR breadth and depth analyses.

CDR1 and CDR2, per the germline V gene, are SNHLY and FYNNEI. The CDR3 measures 13 amino acids from cysteine to phenylalanine. The only DNA kept is the CDR3, 39 bases in frame from the first base. Cut back by 3 bases and 13 bases, the V and J ends lie 15 bases apart. Remarks on this clone: The antigen it recognizes is unknown. There are no base qualities to consult, and no much larger clone falls within one base.

In this chain, TRBV2 is recombined with TRBJ1-4; confidence is insufficient to name the D gene. The sequence was collected from a person between 18 and 59 years old who received the Ad26.COV2.S COVID-19 vaccine or a placebo. The specimen was peripheral blood, collected in a trial of Ad26.COV2.S vaccine versus placebo. DNA sequence: TGTGCCAGCAGTGAGGTACGGAGACGAGGACTGTTTTTT. Its amino acids are CASSEVRRRGLFF.